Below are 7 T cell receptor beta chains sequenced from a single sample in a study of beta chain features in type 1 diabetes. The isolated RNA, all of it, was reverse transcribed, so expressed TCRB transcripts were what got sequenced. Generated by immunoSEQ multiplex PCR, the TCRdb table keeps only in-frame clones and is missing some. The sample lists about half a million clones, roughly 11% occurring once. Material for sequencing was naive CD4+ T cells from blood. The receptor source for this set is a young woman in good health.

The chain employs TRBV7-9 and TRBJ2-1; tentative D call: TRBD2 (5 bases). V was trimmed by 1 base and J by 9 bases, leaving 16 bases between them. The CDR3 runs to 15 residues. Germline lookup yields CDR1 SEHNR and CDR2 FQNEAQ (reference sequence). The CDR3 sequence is CASSLVAGGVIEQFF. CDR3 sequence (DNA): TGTGCCAGCAGCTTAGTGGCGGGTGGAGTTATTGAGCAGTTCTTC. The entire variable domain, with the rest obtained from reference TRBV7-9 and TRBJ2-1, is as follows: DTGVSQNPRHKITKRGQNVTFRCDPISEHNRLYWYRQTLGQGPEFLTYFQNEAQLEKSRLLSDRFSAERPKGSFSTLEIQRTEQGDSAMYLCASSLVAGGVIEQFFGPGTRLTVL.

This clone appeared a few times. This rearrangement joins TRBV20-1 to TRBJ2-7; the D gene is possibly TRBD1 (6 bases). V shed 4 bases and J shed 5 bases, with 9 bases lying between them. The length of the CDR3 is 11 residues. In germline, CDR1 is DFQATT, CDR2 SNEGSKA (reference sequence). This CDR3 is CSAIRGNEQYV. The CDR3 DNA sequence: TGCAGTGCTATCAGGGGCAACGAGCAGTACGTC.

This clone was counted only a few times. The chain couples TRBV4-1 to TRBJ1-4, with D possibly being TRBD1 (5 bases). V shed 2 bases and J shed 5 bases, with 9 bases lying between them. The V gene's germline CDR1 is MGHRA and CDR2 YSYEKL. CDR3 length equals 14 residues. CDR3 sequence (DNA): TGCGCCAGCAGCCAACCCCGGGGGAATGAAAAACTGTTTTTT. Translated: CASSQPRGNEKLFF.

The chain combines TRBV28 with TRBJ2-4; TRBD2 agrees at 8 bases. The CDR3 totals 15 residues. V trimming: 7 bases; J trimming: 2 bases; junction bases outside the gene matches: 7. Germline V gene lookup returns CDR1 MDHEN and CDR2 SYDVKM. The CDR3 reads CASKQGGGTKNIQYF. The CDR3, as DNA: TGTGCCAGCAAACAGGGCGGGGGGACCAAAAACATTCAGTACTTC.

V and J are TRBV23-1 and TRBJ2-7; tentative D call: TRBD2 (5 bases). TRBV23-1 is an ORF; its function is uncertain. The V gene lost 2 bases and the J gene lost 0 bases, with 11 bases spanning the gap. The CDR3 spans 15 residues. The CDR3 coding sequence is TGCGCCAGCAGTCAAGCTCACGAGGGCTCCTACGAGCAGTACGTC. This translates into CASSQAHEGSYEQYV.

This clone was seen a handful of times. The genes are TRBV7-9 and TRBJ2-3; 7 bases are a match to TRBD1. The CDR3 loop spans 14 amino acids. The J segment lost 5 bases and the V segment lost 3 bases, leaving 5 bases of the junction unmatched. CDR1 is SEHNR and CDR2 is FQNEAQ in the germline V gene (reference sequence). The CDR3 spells CASSFRQGEDTQYF. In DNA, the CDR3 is TGTGCCAGCAGCTTCCGACAGGGTGAAGATACGCAGTATTTT.

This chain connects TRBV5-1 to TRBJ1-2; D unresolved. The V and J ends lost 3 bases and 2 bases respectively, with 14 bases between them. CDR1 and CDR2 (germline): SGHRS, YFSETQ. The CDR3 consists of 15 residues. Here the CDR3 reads CASSWAPGENYGYTF. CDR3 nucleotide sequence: TGCGCCAGCAGCTGGGCTCCGGGAGAGAACTATGGCTACACCTTC.